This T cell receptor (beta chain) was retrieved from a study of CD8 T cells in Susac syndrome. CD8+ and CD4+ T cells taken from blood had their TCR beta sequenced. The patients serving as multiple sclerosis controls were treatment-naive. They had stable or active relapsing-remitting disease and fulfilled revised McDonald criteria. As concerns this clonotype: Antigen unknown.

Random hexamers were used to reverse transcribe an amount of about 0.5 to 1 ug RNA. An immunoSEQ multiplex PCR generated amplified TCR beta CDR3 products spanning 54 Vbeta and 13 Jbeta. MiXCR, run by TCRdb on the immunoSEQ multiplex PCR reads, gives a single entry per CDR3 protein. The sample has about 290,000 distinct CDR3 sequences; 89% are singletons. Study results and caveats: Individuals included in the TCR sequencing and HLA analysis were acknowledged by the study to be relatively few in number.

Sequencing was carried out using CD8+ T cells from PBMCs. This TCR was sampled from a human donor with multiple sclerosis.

The CDR3 sequence is CAWSPGISLYEQYF. In DNA, the CDR3 is TGTGCCTGGAGTCCAGGGATTTCCCTCTACGAGCAGTACTTC. The chain employs TRBV30 and TRBJ2-7, with D possibly matching TRBD1 (5 bases). The germline V gene encodes CDR1 GTSNPN and CDR2 SVGIG (reference sequence). CDR3 length: 14 residues. V was shortened by 2 bases and J by 3 bases, with 14 bases between the two germline ends.